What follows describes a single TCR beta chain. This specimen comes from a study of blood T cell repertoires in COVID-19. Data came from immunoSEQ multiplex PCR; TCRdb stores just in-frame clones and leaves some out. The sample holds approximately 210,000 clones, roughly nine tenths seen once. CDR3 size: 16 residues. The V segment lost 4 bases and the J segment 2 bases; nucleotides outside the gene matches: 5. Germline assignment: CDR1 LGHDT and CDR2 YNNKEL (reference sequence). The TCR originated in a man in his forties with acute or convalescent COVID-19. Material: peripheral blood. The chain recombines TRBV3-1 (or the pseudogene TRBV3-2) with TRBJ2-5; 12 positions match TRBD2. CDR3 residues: CASSRLAGVGQETQYF. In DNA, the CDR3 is TGTGCCAGCAGCCGACTAGCGGGAGTGGGACAAGAGACCCAGTACTTC.